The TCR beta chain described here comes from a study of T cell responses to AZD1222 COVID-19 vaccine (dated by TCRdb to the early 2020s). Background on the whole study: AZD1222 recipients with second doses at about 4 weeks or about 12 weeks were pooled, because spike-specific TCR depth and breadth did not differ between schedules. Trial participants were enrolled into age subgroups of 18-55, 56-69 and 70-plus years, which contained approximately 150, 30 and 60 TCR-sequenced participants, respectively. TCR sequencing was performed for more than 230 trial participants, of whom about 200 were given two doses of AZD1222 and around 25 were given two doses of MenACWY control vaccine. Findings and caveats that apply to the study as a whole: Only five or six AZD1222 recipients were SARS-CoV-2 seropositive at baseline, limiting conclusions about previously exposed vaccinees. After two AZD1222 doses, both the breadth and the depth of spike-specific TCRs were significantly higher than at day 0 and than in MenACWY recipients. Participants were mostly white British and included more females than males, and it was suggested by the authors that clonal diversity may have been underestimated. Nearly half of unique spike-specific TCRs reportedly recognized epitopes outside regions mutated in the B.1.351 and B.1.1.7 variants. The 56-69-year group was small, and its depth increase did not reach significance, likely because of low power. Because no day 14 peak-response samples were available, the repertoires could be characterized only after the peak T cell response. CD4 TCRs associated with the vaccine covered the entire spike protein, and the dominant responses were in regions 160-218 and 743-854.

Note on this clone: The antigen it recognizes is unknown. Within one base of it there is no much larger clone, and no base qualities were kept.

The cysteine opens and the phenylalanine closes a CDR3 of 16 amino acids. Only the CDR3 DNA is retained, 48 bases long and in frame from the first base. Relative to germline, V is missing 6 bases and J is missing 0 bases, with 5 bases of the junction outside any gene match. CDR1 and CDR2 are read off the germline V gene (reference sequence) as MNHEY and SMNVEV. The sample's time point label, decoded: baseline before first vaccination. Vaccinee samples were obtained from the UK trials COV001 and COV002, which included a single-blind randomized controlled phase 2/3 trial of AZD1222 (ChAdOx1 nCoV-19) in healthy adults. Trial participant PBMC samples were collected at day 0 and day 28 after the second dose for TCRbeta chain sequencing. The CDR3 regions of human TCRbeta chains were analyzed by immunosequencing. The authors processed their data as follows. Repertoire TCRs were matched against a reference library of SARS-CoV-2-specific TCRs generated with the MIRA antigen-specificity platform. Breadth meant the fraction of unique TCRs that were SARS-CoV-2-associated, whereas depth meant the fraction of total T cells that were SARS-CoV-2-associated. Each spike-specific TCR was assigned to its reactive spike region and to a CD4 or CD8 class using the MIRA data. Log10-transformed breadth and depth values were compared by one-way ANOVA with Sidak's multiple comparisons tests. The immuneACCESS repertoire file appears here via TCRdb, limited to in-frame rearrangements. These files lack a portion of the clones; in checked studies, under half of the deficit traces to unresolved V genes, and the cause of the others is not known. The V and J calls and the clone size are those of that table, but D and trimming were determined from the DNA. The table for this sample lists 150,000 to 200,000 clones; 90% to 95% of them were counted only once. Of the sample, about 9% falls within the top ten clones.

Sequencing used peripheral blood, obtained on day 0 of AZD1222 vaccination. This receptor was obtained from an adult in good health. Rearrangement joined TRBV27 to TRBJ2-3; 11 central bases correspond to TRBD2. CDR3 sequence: CASRRTSGPSTDTQYF. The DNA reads TGTGCCAGCAGGCGGACTAGCGGGCCTAGCACAGATACGCAGTATTTT.